Included here is one TCR beta chain sequence, with context. Its antigen is as yet unknown. Deletions cut 8 bases from V and 3 bases from J, with 11 bases between. The CDR3 totals 12 residues. CDR1 is SNHLY, CDR2 FYNNEI, per germline. This entry comes from a study of cytotoxic CD8 clonotypes in ibrutinib-treated CLL. The wider study: Recorded responses included about 25 partial and 2 complete; following median approximately six years, roughly 15 stayed remitted and some 12 progressed.

The table came from immunoSEQ multiplex PCR; TCRdb's copy has only in-frame clones and leaves some out. This table holds 140,000 to 150,000 clones, 76% found once. Study conclusions and caveats: Before falling back toward baseline at progression, clonality had risen at the time of ibrutinib response.

V usage is TRBV2 and J usage is TRBJ2-7; D remains unclear. This sequence originates from a human donor with chronic lymphocytic leukemia. Here the sequenced sample was PBMCs, taken after 24 months of ibrutinib treatment. DNA for the CDR3: TGTGCCAGCGTTTTGGCTATCTACGAGCAGTACTTC. Protein sequence: CASVLAIYEQYF.